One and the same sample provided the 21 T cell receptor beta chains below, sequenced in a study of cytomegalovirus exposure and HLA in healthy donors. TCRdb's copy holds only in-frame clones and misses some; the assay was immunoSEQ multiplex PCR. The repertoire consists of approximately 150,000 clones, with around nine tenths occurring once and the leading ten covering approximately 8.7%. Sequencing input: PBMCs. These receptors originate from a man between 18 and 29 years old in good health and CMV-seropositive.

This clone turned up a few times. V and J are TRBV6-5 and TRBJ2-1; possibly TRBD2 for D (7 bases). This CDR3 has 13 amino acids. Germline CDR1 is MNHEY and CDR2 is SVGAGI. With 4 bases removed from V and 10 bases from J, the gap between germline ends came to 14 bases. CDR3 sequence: CASSSWEGGEQFF. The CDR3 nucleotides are TGTGCCAGCAGTTCGTGGGAGGGGGGGGAGCAGTTCTTC.

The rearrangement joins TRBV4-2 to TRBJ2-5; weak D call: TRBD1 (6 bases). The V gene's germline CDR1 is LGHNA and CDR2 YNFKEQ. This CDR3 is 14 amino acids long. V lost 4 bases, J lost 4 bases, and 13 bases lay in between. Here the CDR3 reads CASSLEGVRETQYF. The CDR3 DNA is TGTGCCAGCAGCCTCGAGGGGGTAAGAGAGACCCAGTACTTC.

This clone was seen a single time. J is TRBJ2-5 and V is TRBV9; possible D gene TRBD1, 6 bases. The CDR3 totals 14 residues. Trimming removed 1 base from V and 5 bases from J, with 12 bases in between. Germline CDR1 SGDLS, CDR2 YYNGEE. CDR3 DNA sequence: TGTGCCAGCAGCGTAACAGGGTCCGCCGAGACCCAGTACTTC. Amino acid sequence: CASSVTGSAETQYF. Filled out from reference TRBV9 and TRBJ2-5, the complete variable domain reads DSGVTQTPKHLITATGQRVTLRCSPRSGDLSVYWYQQSLDQGLQFLIQYYNGEERAKGNILERFSAQQFPDLHSELNLSSLELGDSALYFCASSVTGSAETQYFGPGTRLLVL.

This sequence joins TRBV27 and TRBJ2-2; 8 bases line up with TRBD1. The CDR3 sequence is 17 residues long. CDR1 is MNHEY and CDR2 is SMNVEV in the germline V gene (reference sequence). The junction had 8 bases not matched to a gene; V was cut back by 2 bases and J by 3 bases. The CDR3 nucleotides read TGTGCCAGCAGTTTAAGTCGGCAGGGGGCGGACACCGGGGAGCTGTTTTTT. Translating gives CASSLSRQGADTGELFF.

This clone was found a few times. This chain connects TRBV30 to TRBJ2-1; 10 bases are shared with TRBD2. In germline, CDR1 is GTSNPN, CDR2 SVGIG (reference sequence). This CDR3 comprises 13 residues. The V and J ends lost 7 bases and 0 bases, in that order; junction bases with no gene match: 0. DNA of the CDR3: TGTGCCTCTAGCGGGAGCTCCTACAATGAGCAGTTCTTC. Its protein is CASSGSSYNEQFF. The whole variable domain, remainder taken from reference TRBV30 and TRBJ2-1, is SQTIHQWPATLVQPVGSPLSLECTVEGTSNPNLYWYRQAAGRGLQLLFYSVGIGQISSEVPQNLSASRPQDRQFILSSKKLLLSDSGFYLCASSGSSYNEQFFGPGTRLTVL.

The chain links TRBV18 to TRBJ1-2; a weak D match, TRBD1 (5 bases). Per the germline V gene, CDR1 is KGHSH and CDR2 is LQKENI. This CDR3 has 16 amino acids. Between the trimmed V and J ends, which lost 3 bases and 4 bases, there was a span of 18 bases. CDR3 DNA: TGTGCCAGCTCACCTGGGTCCCCAGTGGGGGGCTATGGCTACACCTTC. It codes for CASSPGSPVGGYGYTF.

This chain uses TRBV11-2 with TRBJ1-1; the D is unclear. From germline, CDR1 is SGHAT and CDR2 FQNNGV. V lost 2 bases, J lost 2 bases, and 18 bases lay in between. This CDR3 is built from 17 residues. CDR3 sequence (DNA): TGTGCCAGCAGCTTAAAGAAGAGGAAAGGAAACAACACTGAAGCTTTCTTT. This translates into CASSLKKRKGNNTEAFF.

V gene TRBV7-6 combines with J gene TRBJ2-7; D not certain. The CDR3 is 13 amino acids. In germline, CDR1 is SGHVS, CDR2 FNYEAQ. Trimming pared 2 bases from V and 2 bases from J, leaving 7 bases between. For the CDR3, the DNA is TGTGCCAGCAGCTTAACAGTTGCCTACGAGCAGTACTTC. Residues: CASSLTVAYEQYF.

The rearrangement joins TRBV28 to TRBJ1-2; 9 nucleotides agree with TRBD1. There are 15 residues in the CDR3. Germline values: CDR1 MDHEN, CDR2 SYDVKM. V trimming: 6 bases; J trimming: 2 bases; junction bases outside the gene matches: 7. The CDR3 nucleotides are TGTGCCAGCAGGCCAGGGACAGGGAGAAACTATGGCTACACCTTC. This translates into CASRPGTGRNYGYTF.

CDR3 sequence (DNA): TGTGCCAGCAGCTTAGAGGGGAGCTCCTACAATGAGCAGTTCTTC. Translation gives CASSLEGSSYNEQFF. The V gene is TRBV11-3, the J gene TRBJ2-1, with D perhaps TRBD2 (5 bases). The CDR3 has 15 residues. Germline CDR1 reads SGHNT; CDR2 reads YENEEA. The V and J ends lost 0 bases and 0 bases respectively, with 6 bases between them.

CDR3 bases: TGCGCCAGCAGGGGACGCGGGAGGACCCCTGGCGAGCAGTACTTC. It yields the protein CASRGRGRTPGEQYF. The chain joins TRBV5-1 to TRBJ2-7; 8 bases fit TRBD2. The V gene end was trimmed by 5 bases and the J gene end by 6 bases; junction bases not matched to a gene: 13. There are 15 residues in the CDR3. Germline CDR1 is SGHRS and CDR2 is YFSETQ.

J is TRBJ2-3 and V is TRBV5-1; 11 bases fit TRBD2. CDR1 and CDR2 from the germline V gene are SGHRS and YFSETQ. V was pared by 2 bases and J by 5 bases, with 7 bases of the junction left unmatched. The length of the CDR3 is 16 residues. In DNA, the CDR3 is TGCGCCAGCAGCTTCGGTAGCGGGGGGGTAGGAGATACGCAGTATTTT. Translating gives CASSFGSGGVGDTQYF.

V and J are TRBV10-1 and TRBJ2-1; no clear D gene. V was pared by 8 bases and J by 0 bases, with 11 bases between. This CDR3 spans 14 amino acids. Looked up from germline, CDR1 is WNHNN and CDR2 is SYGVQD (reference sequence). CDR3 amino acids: CASAARSSYNEQFF. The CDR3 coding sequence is TGCGCCAGCGCTGCCCGGAGCTCCTACAATGAGCAGTTCTTC.

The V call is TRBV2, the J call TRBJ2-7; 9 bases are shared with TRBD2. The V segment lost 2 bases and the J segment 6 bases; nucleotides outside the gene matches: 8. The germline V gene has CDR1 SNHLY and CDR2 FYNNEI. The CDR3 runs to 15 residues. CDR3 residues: CASSERAGGPGEQYF. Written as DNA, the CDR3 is TGTGCCAGCAGTGAACGGGCGGGAGGGCCGGGCGAGCAGTACTTC.

CDR3: CSVGVSTGELFF. The CDR3 DNA sequence: TGCAGCGTTGGTGTTAGCACCGGGGAGCTGTTTTTT. The chain uses TRBV29-1 and TRBJ2-2; D remains unclear. V was pared by 4 bases and J by 4 bases, with 7 bases between. Germline V gene sequence: CDR1 SQVTM, CDR2 ANQGSEA. The CDR3 totals 12 residues.

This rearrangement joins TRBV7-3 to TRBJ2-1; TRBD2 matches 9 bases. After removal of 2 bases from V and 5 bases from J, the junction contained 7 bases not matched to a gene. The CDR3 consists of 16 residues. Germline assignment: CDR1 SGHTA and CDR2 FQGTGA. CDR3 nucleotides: TGTGCCAGCAGCTTAGCGGGGGGGACCAACCACAATGAGCAGTTCTTC. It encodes CASSLAGGTNHNEQFF.

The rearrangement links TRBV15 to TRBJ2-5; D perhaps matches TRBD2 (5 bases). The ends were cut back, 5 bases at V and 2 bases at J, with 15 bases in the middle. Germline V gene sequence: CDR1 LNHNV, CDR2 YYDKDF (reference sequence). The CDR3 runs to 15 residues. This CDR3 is CATSPQGGRQETQYF. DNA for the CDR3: TGTGCCACCAGCCCCCAAGGAGGACGTCAAGAGACCCAGTACTTC.

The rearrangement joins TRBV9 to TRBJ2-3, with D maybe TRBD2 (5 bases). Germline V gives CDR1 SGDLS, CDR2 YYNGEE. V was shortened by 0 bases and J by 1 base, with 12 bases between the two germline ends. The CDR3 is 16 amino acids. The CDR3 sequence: CASSVGSGRGTDTQYF. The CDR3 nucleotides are TGTGCCAGCAGCGTAGGGTCGGGAAGGGGCACAGATACGCAGTATTTT. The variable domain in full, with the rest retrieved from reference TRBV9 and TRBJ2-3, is DSGVTQTPKHLITATGQRVTLRCSPRSGDLSVYWYQQSLDQGLQFLIQYYNGEERAKGNILERFSAQQFPDLHSELNLSSLELGDSALYFCASSVGSGRGTDTQYFGPGTRLTVL.

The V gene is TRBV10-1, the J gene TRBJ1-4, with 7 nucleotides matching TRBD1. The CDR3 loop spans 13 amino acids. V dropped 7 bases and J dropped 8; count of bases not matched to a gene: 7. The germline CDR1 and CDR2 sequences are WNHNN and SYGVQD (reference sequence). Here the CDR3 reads CASNGGGQEKLFF. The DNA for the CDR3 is TGCGCCAGCAACGGAGGGGGACAGGAAAAACTGTTTTTT.

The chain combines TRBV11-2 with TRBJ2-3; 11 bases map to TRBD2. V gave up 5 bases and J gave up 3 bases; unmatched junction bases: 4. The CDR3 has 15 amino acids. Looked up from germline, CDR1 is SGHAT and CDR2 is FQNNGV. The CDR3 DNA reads TGTGCCAGCAGCCTCCGGACTAGCGGGACAGATACGCAGTATTTT. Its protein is CASSLRTSGTDTQYF.

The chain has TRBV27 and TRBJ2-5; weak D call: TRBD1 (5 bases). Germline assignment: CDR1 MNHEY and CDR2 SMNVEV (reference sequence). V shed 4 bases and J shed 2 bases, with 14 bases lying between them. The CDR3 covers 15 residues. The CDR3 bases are TGTGCCAGCAGTTCGACAGAGCTGGTACAAGAGACCCAGTACTTC. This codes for CASSSTELVQETQYF.